Here is one T cell receptor beta chain with its context. The specificity of this receptor is unknown. The input lacks base qualities; no much larger clone sits a single base away. The data are from a study of vaccination and CD4 T cells after COVID-19 (dated by TCRdb to between 2021 and 2024). Regarding the research as a whole: Convalescent patients had a positive SARS-CoV-2 result on nasal swab PCR, and of these patients, some ten had mild disease and one had severe disease. Post-vaccine blood samples were taken a median of approximately 76 days after the second vaccine dose, with a range of roughly 14 to 250 days. Control cultures received a CEFX viral epitope pool as the positive control, an HIV-1 Nef peptide pool as the negative control, or no peptide. In roughly eleven COVID-19 convalescent patients and several infection-naive healthy vaccine recipients, the spike-specific CD4+ TCR repertoire before mRNA vaccination was compared with the repertoire after mRNA vaccination. Participants received two doses of either the Pfizer-BioNTech BNT162b2 vaccine (n=8) or the Moderna mRNA-1273 vaccine (n=2). For stimulating the cultures, overlapping spike peptide pools were used, derived from SARS-CoV-2 as well as from the common cold coronaviruses HCoV-NL63, HCoV-OC43 and HCoV-229E. Post-COVID blood samples were collected from convalescent patients a median of roughly 100 days after diagnosis, with a range of roughly 35 to 170 days. Six males and four females were included in the convalescent cohort, with two Hispanic individuals, seven Caucasians, two Asians and one multiracial person represented.

Library preparation was by PCR. At the Johns Hopkins FTIC core, DNA from the cultured CD4+ T cells underwent TCR sequencing with the Oncomine TCR Beta short-read assay. The QIAamp micro DNA kit was used to extract genomic DNA from the cultured CD4+ T cells. Oncomine TCR Beta libraries from cultured CD4+ T cells were pooled using unique dual indexes and sequenced on an Illumina iSeq 100. The published analysis was carried out like this. Non-productive sequences were removed, and CDR3s not starting with C, not ending with F or W, or shorter than 7 amino acids were discarded. Antigen-specific clonotypes were identified using the MANAFEST web application through comparison of peptide-stimulated wells with reference and other culture wells. To be called positive, a clone needed an FDR below 0.05, an odds ratio above 5, and a productive frequency above 0.1% in at least two of three replicate wells. A clonotype was classed as cross-reactive if the clonotype showed significant expansion both in SARS-CoV-2 spike wells and in at least one common cold coronavirus spike condition. Using R version 3.6.1, CDR3 homology was evaluated through Levenshtein distances (stringdist) along with unrooted phylogenetic trees (ape). In TCRdb, the public reads were trimmed at Q25 with fastp and aligned with MiXCR, with productive beta chains retained. Identical CDR3 protein sequences are pooled into one entry, listed with their most common genes and DNA. TCRdb, rather than the study authors, made the V and J calls. The sample includes 11,000 or so distinct CDR3 sequences, with approximately 62% observed a single time. The ten largest clonotypes hold approximately 10% of the sample.

Results the study describes overall, beyond this receptor: In convalescent patients, a median roughly 83% of post-vaccine SARS-CoV-2-reactive clones were detected only after vaccination, and vaccine-specific priming was suggested by this finding. Although the median number of SARS-CoV-2-reactive clonotypes went up from more than 20 after infection to around 39 after vaccination, the increase was not significant. Of the vaccine-specific clones in convalescent patients, 304 of 307, or nearly all, reacted only to SARS-CoV-2 spike and did not cross-react with common cold coronaviruses. The study included relatively few convalescent patients and did not analyze early timepoints after natural infection.

The treatment or condition label, read with the paper, signifies: roughly 10-day PBMC culture with coronavirus spike peptide pools or control peptides (ViraFEST assay). The study used the ViraFEST assay, which expanded antigen-specific T cells with peptide pools and then identified expanded clonotypes by TCR sequencing. The positive SARS-CoV-2 PCR tests of the convalescent patients were dated from March to December 2020, before the Alpha, Beta and Delta variants emerged in the United States. Each well held under 2.5 million PBMCs cultured in IMDM containing approximately 5.3% human AB serum and around 10 IU/ml IL-2, with 8.5 to 10 ug/ml peptide pools added. On days 3 and 7, half of the culture medium was replaced with fresh IL-2-containing medium. After around 11 days of culture, CD4+ T cells were isolated by negative selection using the EasySep CD4+ T cell isolation kit. Ficoll-Paque Plus gradient centrifugation was used to isolate PBMCs from whole blood, and the isolated PBMCs were then either used fresh or cryopreserved at -140C. In general, triplicate wells were set up for every culture condition.

A distance of 19 bases separates the germline ends of V and J, which lose 5 bases and 3 bases respectively. Spanning cysteine to phenylalanine, the CDR3 consists of 16 amino acids. Left in the record is the CDR3 DNA by itself, 48 bases read in frame from the first base. Taken from the germline V gene, the CDR1 and CDR2 loops are MDHEN and SYDVKM. The chain was built from TRBV28 and TRBJ1-2, with the D segment identity uncertain. The clonotype originates from a human donor who had recovered from COVID-19. Specimen: CD4+ T cells from blood, cultured in vitro. The bases are TGTGCCAGCAGTCCCCCAAGAGACCCCGGGCACTATGGCTACACCTTC. This translates into CASSPPRDPGHYGYTF.